This TCR beta chain was profiled in a study of blood T cell repertoires in COVID-19. The wider study: Acute and convalescent COVID-19 samples came from the United States, Italy and Spain. T cells, B-cell-depleted T cells, or PBMCs provided the cDNA or gDNA that served as material.

The V gene lost 5 bases and the J gene lost 2 bases, with 13 bases spanning the gap. Germline CDR1 is SEHNR and CDR2 is FQNEAQ (reference sequence). CDR3 size: 15 residues. In the original analysis: For nucleated cells, counts were estimated from reference gene primer amplification. Repertoires were generated with immunoSEQ multiplex PCR, while TCRdb's copy carries only in-frame clones and drops some. V, J and clone size reflect that table, while D and trimming were determined from the DNA. The sample has some 360,000 clones; around 87% are singletons. Recruited during active infection, patients (from Seattle) were subsequently followed longitudinally.

The chain joins TRBV7-9 to TRBJ1-5, with D possibly being TRBD1 (6 bases). The sample taken for sequencing was peripheral blood. The receptor comes from a woman aged 60-70 years with COVID-19, enrolled during active disease. CDR3 protein: CASSIGWTGNQPQHF. The CDR3 DNA is TGTGCCAGCAGCATCGGGTGGACAGGCAATCAGCCCCAGCATTTT.